Below are 22 T cell receptor beta chains sequenced from a single sample in a study of cytomegalovirus exposure and HLA in healthy donors. Vbeta (60) and Jbeta (13) primers were used in the PCR. Repertoires were generated with immunoSEQ multiplex PCR, while TCRdb's copy carries only in-frame clones and drops some. The sample holds fewer than 90,000 clones, about 80% seen once. The specimen was PBMCs. The receptors here all came from a male donor in good health and CMV-seronegative.

The rearrangement joins TRBV5-1 to TRBJ1-6; TRBD1 agrees at 11 bases. CDR1 and CDR2 (germline): SGHRS, YFSETQ. The V and J ends lost 4 bases and 5 bases, in that order; junction bases with no gene match: 5. The CDR3 is 16 amino acids. The CDR3 here is CASSLRGQGDNSPLHF. The CDR3 DNA sequence: TGCGCCAGCAGCCTCAGGGGACAGGGGGATAATTCACCCCTCCACTTT. Supplemented by reference TRBV5-1 and TRBJ1-6, the full variable domain reads KAGVTQTPRYLIKTRGQQVTLSCSPISGHRSVSWYQQTPGQGLQFLFEYFSETQRNKGNFPGRFSGRQFSNSRSEMNVSTLELGDSALYLCASSLRGQGDNSPLHFGNGTRLTVT.

Of note for this clone: This specimen includes other DNA sequences encoding the same CDR3. The chain combines TRBV28 with TRBJ1-1; D may be TRBD1 (5 bases). Looked up from germline, CDR1 is MDHEN and CDR2 is SYDVKM. There are 15 residues in the CDR3. V gave up 3 bases and J gave up 2 bases, with 13 bases separating them. For the CDR3, the DNA is TGTGCCAGCAGTTTGGGAGGGGCTTCTAACACTGAAGCTTTCTTT. Translating it yields CASSLGGASNTEAFF. The full variable domain, completed using reference TRBV28 and TRBJ1-1, is DVKVTQSSRYLVKRTGEKVFLECVQDMDHENMFWYRQDPGLGLRLIYFSYDVKMKEKGDIPEGYSVSREKKERFSLILESASTNQTSMYLCASSLGGASNTEAFFGQGTRLTVV.

The CDR3 is CASSPGQLKEETQYF. In DNA form, the CDR3 reads TGTGCCAGCAGTCCGGGACAGCTCAAGGAAGAGACCCAGTACTTC. The chain uses TRBV28 and TRBJ2-5; 7 bases agree with TRBD1. The length of the CDR3 is 15 residues. The junction had 9 bases not matched to a gene; V was cut back by 5 bases and J by 3 bases. Germline CDR1 and CDR2: MDHEN and SYDVKM.

The CDR3 here is CASSFLPTGSYNEQFF. CDR3 nucleotides: TGTGCCAGCAGCTTCCTCCCGACAGGTTCCTACAATGAGCAGTTCTTC. The V call is TRBV7-3, the J call TRBJ2-1; tentatively, D is TRBD1 (6 bases). V lost 3 bases, J lost 1 base, and 13 bases lay in between. The germline gives CDR1 SGHTA, CDR2 FQGTGA. CDR3 length: 16 amino acids.

V gene TRBV9 combines with J gene TRBJ2-5; no clear D. The CDR3 extends over 12 amino acids. With 0 bases removed from V and 5 bases from J, the gap between germline ends came to 5 bases. Germline lookup yields CDR1 SGDLS and CDR2 YYNGEE. The CDR3 sequence is CASSVDRETQYF. For the CDR3, the DNA is TGTGCCAGCAGCGTAGATCGGGAGACCCAGTACTTC.

Points on this clone: A junction end diverges from the germline sequence, so it may reflect a read error. J is TRBJ2-3 and V is TRBV9; 7 bases are shared with TRBD2. Germline V gene data show CDR1 as SGDLS and CDR2 as YYNGEE. CDR3 length equals 17 residues. The CDR3 here is CASSPKRDFTSTDTRYF. The CDR3 bases are TGTGCCAGCAGCCCAAAGCGGGACTTTACTAGCACAGATACGCGGTATTTT.

CDR3 nucleotide sequence: TGCGCCAGCAGCCAAGTCCTGGGGGCGTTCGACTATGGCTACACCTTC. Protein product: CASSQVLGAFDYGYTF. This rearrangement joins TRBV4-3 to TRBJ1-2; TRBD1 might be the D (6 bases). The CDR3 totals 16 residues. Germline CDR1 is LGHNA and CDR2 is YSLEER. The ends were cut back, 1 base at V and 3 bases at J, with 15 bases in the middle.

The chain links TRBV11-3 to TRBJ2-3; 9 bases fit TRBD1. The CDR3 contains 15 residues. Germline V lookup: CDR1 SGHNT, CDR2 YENEEA. The V gene end was trimmed by 9 bases and the J gene end by 1 base; junction bases not matched to a gene: 8. The CDR3, as DNA: TGTGCCAGTTCACAGGGGGCTTACGGCACAGATACGCAGTATTTT. This encodes CASSQGAYGTDTQYF.

The DNA for the CDR3 is TGTGCCAGCATAGCGGGGAGCTCCTACAATGAGCAGTTCTTC. Amino acid sequence: CASIAGSSYNEQFF. The J gene is TRBJ2-1, the V gene TRBV7-9; 8 bases are shared with TRBD2. V lost 7 bases and J lost 0; bases outside the gene matches: 2. The CDR3 covers 14 residues. Germline V gene lookup returns CDR1 SEHNR and CDR2 FQNEAQ (reference sequence).

The count of this clone is one. V usage is TRBV11-2 and J usage is TRBJ2-3; D ambiguous. The germline CDR1 and CDR2 sequences are SGHAT and FQNNGV. The V end lost 2 bases, the J end lost 4 bases, and 7 bases lay between the germline ends. This CDR3 region has 13 residues. The CDR3 nucleotides are TGTGCCAGCAGCTTAAGGAGATCAGATACGCAGTATTTT. Amino acid sequence: CASSLRRSDTQYF.

This chain uses TRBV4-3 with TRBJ2-3; a possible D gene is TRBD1 (6 bases). This CDR3 region has 15 residues. V was trimmed by 4 bases and J by 1 base, leaving 12 bases between them. CDR1 LGHNA and CDR2 YSLEER come from the germline V gene. DNA of the CDR3: TGCGCCAGCAGCCTAAACAGGGCTGGCACAGATACGCAGTATTTT. Translating gives CASSLNRAGTDTQYF.

In this sample, this clone turned up once. The rearrangement uses TRBV28 and TRBJ1-2; 7 positions match TRBD1. The CDR3 sequence is 14 residues long. The V gene's germline CDR1 is MDHEN and CDR2 SYDVKM. After removal of 5 bases from V and 0 bases from J, the junction contained 3 bases not matched to a gene. Written as DNA, the CDR3 is TGTGCCAGCAGTCGACAGGGACCTAACTATGGCTACACCTTC. Amino acid sequence: CASSRQGPNYGYTF.

This clone was counted only a few times. The chain combines TRBV5-4 with TRBJ1-5; TRBD1 matches at 8 bases. Germline V gives CDR1 SGHNT, CDR2 YYREEE (reference sequence). V trimming: 3 bases; J trimming: 5 bases; junction bases outside the gene matches: 4. This CDR3 region has 14 residues. The CDR3 loop reads CASSYDRGDQPQHF. The DNA of the CDR3 is TGTGCCAGCAGCTATGACAGGGGTGATCAGCCCCAGCATTTT.

The chain is built from TRBV5-1 and TRBJ2-5, with a weak D call TRBD1 (5 bases). The CDR3 extends over 14 amino acids. The germline V gene has CDR1 SGHRS and CDR2 YFSETQ. V was trimmed by 6 bases and J by 5 bases, leaving 17 bases between them. The CDR3 DNA sequence: TGCGCCAGCAACATTGATAGGGGCCAGGAGACCCAGTACTTC. Protein: CASNIDRGQETQYF.

The J gene is TRBJ1-5, the V gene TRBV28, with TRBD1 matching over 7 bases. The CDR3 is 16 amino acids. Per the germline V gene, CDR1 is MDHEN and CDR2 is SYDVKM. Trimming cost V 6 bases and J 1 base; bases outside gene matches: 9. CDR3 residues: CASRPRDSASNQPQHF. DNA for the CDR3: TGTGCCAGCAGACCTCGGGACAGTGCGAGCAATCAGCCCCAGCATTTT. Looking up the rest from reference TRBV28 and TRBJ1-5 gives the full variable domain: DVKVTQSSRYLVKRTGEKVFLECVQDMDHENMFWYRQDPGLGLRLIYFSYDVKMKEKGDIPEGYSVSREKKERFSLILESASTNQTSMYLCASRPRDSASNQPQHFGDGTRLSIL.

In this sample, this clone turned up a few times. Germline and junction disagree at one end, which may indicate a read error. The chain recombines TRBV10-3 with TRBJ2-7; 8 bases line up with TRBD2. The V gene's germline CDR1 is ENHRY and CDR2 SYGVKD. CDR3 length equals 12 residues. The CDR3 coding sequence is TGTGCCTCAAGGACTAGCTCCCACGAGCAGTACTTC. It encodes CASRTSSHEQYF.

The chain uses TRBV19 and TRBJ1-5, with no clear D. Germline-derived CDR1 and CDR2 are LNHDA and SQIVND (reference sequence). V was trimmed by 5 bases and J by 0 bases, leaving 23 bases between them. The CDR3 runs 19 residues. Here the CDR3 reads CASSPPLLRRGNSNQPQHF. CDR3 DNA: TGTGCCAGTAGTCCCCCCCTCCTGCGTCGGGGTAATAGCAATCAGCCCCAGCATTTT.

The chain joins TRBV20-1 to TRBJ2-7; 7 bases map to TRBD2. The CDR3 is 11 amino acids. Germline CDR1 reads DFQATT; CDR2 reads SNEGSKA (reference sequence). The ends lost 4 bases at V and 11 bases at J; junction bases unmatched: 8. CDR3 DNA sequence: TGCAGTGCTAAAATCCAGAGCGGGGAGTACTTC. This gives the protein CSAKIQSGEYF.

V is TRBV30 and J is TRBJ2-2; weak D call: TRBD2 (6 bases). Trimming stripped 0 bases from V and 7 bases from J, with 12 bases between. This CDR3 contains 14 residues. Per the germline V gene, CDR1 is GTSNPN and CDR2 is SVGIG (reference sequence). CDR3 nucleotide sequence: TGTGCCTGGAGTGTACAACGGGGGATCGGGGAGCTGTTTTTT. This sequence encodes CAWSVQRGIGELFF. Supplemented by reference TRBV30 and TRBJ2-2, the full variable domain reads SQTIHQWPATLVQPVGSPLSLECTVEGTSNPNLYWYRQAAGRGLQLLFYSVGIGQISSEVPQNLSASRPQDRQFILSSKKLLLSDSGFYLCAWSVQRGIGELFFGEGSRLTVL.

The chain employs TRBV29-1 and TRBJ2-1; 10 bases match TRBD2. Germline CDR1 is SQVTM and CDR2 is ANQGSEA. The CDR3 has 13 residues. V lost 1 base and J lost 12; bases outside the gene matches: 6. The CDR3 DNA sequence: TGCAGCGTTGAAGGTCAGCTAGCGGGAGTGCAGTTCTTC. Residues: CSVEGQLAGVQFF.

The gene calls are TRBV6-6 and TRBJ1-5; D unclear. With 0 bases removed from V and 3 bases from J, the gap between germline ends came to 12 bases. This CDR3 is 16 amino acids long. Germline V gene lookup returns CDR1 MNHNY and CDR2 SVGAGI (reference sequence). CDR3 region: CASSYSTGVINQPQHF. DNA for the CDR3: TGTGCCAGCAGTTACTCGACCGGGGTCATCAATCAGCCCCAGCATTTT.

Comments on this clone: The sample has other DNA sequences that encode this CDR3 too. V is TRBV19 and J is TRBJ2-7, with D perhaps TRBD1 (6 bases). CDR1 and CDR2 from the germline V gene are LNHDA and SQIVND (reference sequence). The CDR3 loop spans 13 amino acids. Trimming took off 0 bases at V and 3 bases at J, with 6 bases between the two ends. DNA of the CDR3: TGTGCCAGTAGTATAGACAGGGGCTACGAGCAGTACTTC. Its translation is CASSIDRGYEQYF.